This T cell receptor beta chain was retrieved from a study of blood T cell repertoires in COVID-19. The V end lost 4 bases, the J end lost 7 bases, and 9 bases lay between the germline ends. The CDR3 is 13 amino acids. Germline values: CDR1 KGHDR, CDR2 SFDVKD. Participant age was roughly 18 to 95 years, and participants resided in about 25 US areas. The sample holds one count of this clone. Produced via immunoSEQ multiplex PCR; TCRdb's table is partial and in-frame only. The data hold 330,000 or so clones, with over 80% observed a single time. The sample was PBMCs or T cells enriched from blood (not recorded which). The receptor's source is a man aged 30 to 45 who had recovered from COVID-19. The chain combines TRBV24-1 with TRBJ1-4; D call uncertain. The CDR3: CATSDTLGEKLFF. Here the CDR3 DNA reads TGTGCCACCAGTGACACCCTAGGTGAAAAACTGTTTTTT.